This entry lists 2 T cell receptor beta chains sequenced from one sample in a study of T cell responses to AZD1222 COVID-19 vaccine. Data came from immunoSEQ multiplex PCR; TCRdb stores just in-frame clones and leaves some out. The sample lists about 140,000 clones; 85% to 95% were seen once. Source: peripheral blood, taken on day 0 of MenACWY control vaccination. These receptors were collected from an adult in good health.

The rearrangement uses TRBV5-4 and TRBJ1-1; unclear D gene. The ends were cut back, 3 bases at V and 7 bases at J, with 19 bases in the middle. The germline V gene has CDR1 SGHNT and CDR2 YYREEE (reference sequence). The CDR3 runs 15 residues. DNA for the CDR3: TGTGCCAGCAGCTCCGGTGTCGGGAGACGCGGTGAAGCTTTCTTT. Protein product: CASSSGVGRRGEAFF.

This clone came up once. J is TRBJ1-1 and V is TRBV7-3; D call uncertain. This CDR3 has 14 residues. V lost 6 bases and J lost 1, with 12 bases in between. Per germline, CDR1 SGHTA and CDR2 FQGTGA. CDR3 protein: CASSMGHQNTEAFF. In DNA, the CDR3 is TGTGCCAGCAGTATGGGTCACCAGAACACTGAAGCTTTCTTT.